This TCR beta chain was recovered during a study of CD8 T cells in ankylosing spondylitis. General study results and limits: In ankylosing spondylitis patients, matched synovial fluid reportedly showed significant enrichment of disease-linked clones. Within peripheral blood, clones linked to disease were CD8+ and relatively rare. Past studies reported some motif variants in reactive arthritis synovial fluid and blood. A TCR beta motif of under ten highly homologous variants seemed to mark ankylosing spondylitis blood.

V lost 0 bases and J lost 0, with 5 bases in between. The CDR3 consists of 14 residues. Germline V gene data show CDR1 as SGDLS and CDR2 as YYNGEE. This clonotype was detected a few times. What it binds is unknown. As the method for making TCR beta libraries, quantitative 5'-RACE with molecular barcodes was used. One entry per CDR3 protein results from TCRdb running MiXCR on the 5' RACE reads. This table holds approximately 440,000 distinct CDR3 sequences, 17% found once. This sequence was found in a male donor with ankylosing spondylitis. The sample consisted of blood, either unsorted or a sorted T cell fraction (not recorded which). This rearrangement joins TRBV9 to TRBJ2-3; D gene unclear. CDR3 in amino acids: CASSVAASTDTQYF. Here the CDR3 DNA reads TGTGCCAGCAGCGTAGCGGCTAGCACAGATACGCAGTATTTT.